Below are 11 T cell receptor beta chains sequenced from a single sample in a study of T cell repertoires in cytomegalovirus infection. One entry per CDR3 protein results from TCRdb running MiXCR on the reads. Of 150,000 to 200,000 distinct CDR3 sequences in the sample, around 20% were seen once. The source material was PBMCs. The receptors derive from a human donor in good health (CMV status not recorded). Some clones in this sample may be carry-over from other donors' samples.

This clonotype was observed a few times. The V call is TRBV4-1, the J call TRBJ1-2; 7 bases fit TRBD1. Germline V lookup: CDR1 MGHRA, CDR2 YSYEKL. This CDR3 region has 18 residues. V lost 2 bases, J lost 0 bases, and 12 bases stayed unmatched. CDR3 DNA: TGCGCCAGCAGCCAACCTGGTCGTCTGGACAGGACTAACTATGGCTACACCTTC. Amino acids: CASSQPGRLDRTNYGYTF.

This clonotype was observed at least ten times. The chain combines TRBV10-3 with TRBJ2-1, with 8 bases lining up with TRBD2. This CDR3 region has 14 residues. Germline V gene data show CDR1 as ENHRY and CDR2 as SYGVKD. With 7 bases clipped from V and 4 bases from J, the junction kept 6 bases outside the gene matches. The CDR3 nucleotides are TGTGCCATCAAGTCTAGCGGGCTTTACAATGAGCAGTTCTTC. The encoded protein is CAIKSSGLYNEQFF.

This clonotype came up many times. V usage is TRBV7-2 and J usage is TRBJ2-7; 7 bases are shared with TRBD1. V lost 2 bases, J lost 5 bases, and 9 bases stayed unmatched. CDR3 size: 15 residues. Germline lookup yields CDR1 SGHTA and CDR2 FQGNSA. CDR3 nucleotide sequence: TGTGCCAGCAGCTTATTCGACAGGGCAAGCGACGAGCAGTACTTC. Its translation is CASSLFDRASDEQYF.

V usage is TRBV20-1 and J usage is TRBJ1-2; D is unresolved. Germline V gene lookup returns CDR1 DFQATT and CDR2 SNEGSKA (reference sequence). Trimming removed 5 bases at V and 2 bases at J, with 9 bases between. The CDR3 loop spans 12 amino acids. CDR3 DNA sequence: TGCAGTGCTTATTCTGAGAACTATGGCTACACCTTC. Its protein is CSAYSENYGYTF.

This clonotype was counted between two and nine times. The chain links TRBV29-1 to TRBJ2-1; 8 nucleotides match TRBD2. Germline CDR1 SQVTM, CDR2 ANQGSEA. The junction had 9 bases not matched to a gene; V was cut back by 7 bases and J by 7 bases. The length of the CDR3 is 13 residues. CDR3: CSAVGGARNEQFF. CDR3 nucleotides: TGCAGCGCTGTCGGGGGGGCCCGGAATGAGCAGTTCTTC.

The chain has TRBV24-1 and TRBJ2-7; D unclear. The germline V gene encodes CDR1 KGHDR and CDR2 SFDVKD. This CDR3 is 12 amino acids long. Trimming shortened V by 5 bases and J by 2 bases, and 6 bases separated the two germline ends. The chain's CDR3 is CATSASTYEQYF. The CDR3 DNA reads as TGTGCCACCAGTGCCTCAACCTACGAGCAGTACTTC.

This clonotype was seen only a few times. The gene calls are TRBV18 and TRBJ2-7, with TRBD2 matching 8 bases. Germline V CDR1 and CDR2: KGHSH, LQKENI. This CDR3 is 15 amino acids long. The trim removed 0 bases at V and 2 bases at J, leaving 3 bases unmatched. The CDR3 sequence: CASSPPGSGTYEQYF. The CDR3 DNA is TGTGCCAGCTCACCACCCGGTAGCGGGACCTACGAGCAGTACTTC.

The chain combines TRBV27 with TRBJ2-1; D ambiguous. The germline V gene encodes CDR1 MNHEY and CDR2 SMNVEV (reference sequence). This CDR3 comprises 13 residues. Between the trimmed V and J ends, which lost 4 bases and 9 bases, there was a span of 13 bases. In DNA form, the CDR3 reads TGTGCCAGCAGTTCGACGACCTTGAGTGAGCAGTTCTTC. Translation: CASSSTTLSEQFF.

Notes on this clonotype: No conserved phenylalanine or tryptophan ends this CDR3, so it is likely a read error. This chain joins TRBV28 and TRBJ2-7; tentative D call: TRBD2 (6 bases). In germline, CDR1 is MDHEN, CDR2 SYDVKM. This CDR3 has 13 amino acids. Trimming pared 2 bases from V and 4 bases from J, leaving 9 bases between. The CDR3 nucleotides read TGTGCCAGCAGTTTACGGGGGACTTACGAGCAGTACATC. This sequence encodes CASSLRGTYEQYI.

This rearrangement joins TRBV5-1 to TRBJ2-4; the D gene is possibly TRBD2 (6 bases). Deletions cut 4 bases from V and 0 bases from J, with 11 bases between. This CDR3 is 15 amino acids long. CDR1 and CDR2 from the germline V gene are SGHRS and YFSETQ. This CDR3 is CASSPGDLAKNIQYF. For the CDR3, the DNA is TGCGCCAGCAGCCCGGGGGACCTAGCCAAAAACATTCAGTACTTC.

This clonotype was seen a few times. V usage is TRBV5-6 and J usage is TRBJ2-5, with 7 positions matching TRBD1. Unmatched junction bases numbered 3, after V lost 2 bases and J lost 5 bases. The CDR3 spans 13 residues. CDR1 SGHDT and CDR2 YYEEEE come from the germline V gene. The CDR3 DNA reads TGTGCCAGCAGCTTCAGGGGGTCGGAGACCCAGTACTTC. This encodes CASSFRGSETQYF.